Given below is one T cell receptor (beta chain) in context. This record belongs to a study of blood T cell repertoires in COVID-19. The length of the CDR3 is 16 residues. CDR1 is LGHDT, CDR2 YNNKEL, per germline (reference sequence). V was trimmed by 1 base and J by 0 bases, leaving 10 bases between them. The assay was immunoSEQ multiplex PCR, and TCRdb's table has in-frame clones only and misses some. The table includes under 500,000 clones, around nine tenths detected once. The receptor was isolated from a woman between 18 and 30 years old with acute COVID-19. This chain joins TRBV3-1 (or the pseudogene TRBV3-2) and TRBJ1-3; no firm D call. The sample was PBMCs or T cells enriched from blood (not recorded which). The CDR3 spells CASSQGGIDSGNTIYF. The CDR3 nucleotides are TGTGCCAGCAGCCAAGGAGGCATTGACTCTGGAAACACCATATATTTT.